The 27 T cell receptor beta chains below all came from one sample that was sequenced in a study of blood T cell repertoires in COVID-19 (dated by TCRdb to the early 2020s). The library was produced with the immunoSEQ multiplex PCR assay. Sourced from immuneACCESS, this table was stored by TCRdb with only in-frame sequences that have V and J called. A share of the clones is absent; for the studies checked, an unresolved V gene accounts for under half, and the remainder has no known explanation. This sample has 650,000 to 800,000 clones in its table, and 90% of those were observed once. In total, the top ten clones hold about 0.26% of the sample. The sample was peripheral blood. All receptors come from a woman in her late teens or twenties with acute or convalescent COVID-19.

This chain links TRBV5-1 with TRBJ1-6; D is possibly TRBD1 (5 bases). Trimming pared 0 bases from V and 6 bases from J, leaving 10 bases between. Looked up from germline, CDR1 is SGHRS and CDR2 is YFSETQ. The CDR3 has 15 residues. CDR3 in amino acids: CASSLEATVNSPLHF. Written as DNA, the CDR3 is TGCGCCAGCAGCTTGGAGGCGACAGTTAATTCACCCCTCCACTTT.

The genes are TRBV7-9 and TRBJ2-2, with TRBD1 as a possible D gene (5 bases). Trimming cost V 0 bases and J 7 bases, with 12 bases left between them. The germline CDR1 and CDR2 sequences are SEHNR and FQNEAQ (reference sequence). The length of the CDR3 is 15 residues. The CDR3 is CASSLATGIGGELFF. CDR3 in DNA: TGTGCCAGCAGCTTAGCAACAGGCATTGGCGGGGAGCTGTTTTTT.

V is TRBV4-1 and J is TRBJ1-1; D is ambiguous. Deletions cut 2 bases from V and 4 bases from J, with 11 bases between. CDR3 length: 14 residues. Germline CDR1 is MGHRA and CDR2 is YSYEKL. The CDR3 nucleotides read TGCGCCAGCAGCCAACCCCGGCGGGGCACTGAAGCTTTCTTT. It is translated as CASSQPRRGTEAFF.

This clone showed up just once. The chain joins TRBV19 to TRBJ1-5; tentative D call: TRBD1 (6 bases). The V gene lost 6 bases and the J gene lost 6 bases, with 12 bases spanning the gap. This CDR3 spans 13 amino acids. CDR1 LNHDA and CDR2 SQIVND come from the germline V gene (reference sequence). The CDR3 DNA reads TGTGCCAGTAGCCCCAGGGGTATTCAGCCCCAGCATTTT. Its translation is CASSPRGIQPQHF.

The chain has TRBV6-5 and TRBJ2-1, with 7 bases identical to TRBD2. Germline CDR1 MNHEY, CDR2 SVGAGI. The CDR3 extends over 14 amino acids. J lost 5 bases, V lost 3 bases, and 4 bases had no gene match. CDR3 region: CASSYRLADNEQFF. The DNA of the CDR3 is TGTGCCAGCAGTTATCGCCTAGCGGACAATGAGCAGTTCTTC.

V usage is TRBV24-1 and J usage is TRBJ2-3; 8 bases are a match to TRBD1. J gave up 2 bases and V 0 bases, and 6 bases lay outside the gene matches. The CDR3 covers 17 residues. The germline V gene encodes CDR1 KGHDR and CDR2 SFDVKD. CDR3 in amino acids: CATSDLGQGDPTDTQYF. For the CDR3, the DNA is TGTGCCACCAGTGATTTGGGACAGGGTGACCCCACAGATACGCAGTATTTT.

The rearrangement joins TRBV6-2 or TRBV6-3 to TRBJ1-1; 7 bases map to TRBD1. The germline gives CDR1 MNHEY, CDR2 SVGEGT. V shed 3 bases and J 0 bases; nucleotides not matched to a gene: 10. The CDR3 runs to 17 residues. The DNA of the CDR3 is TGTGCCAGCAGTTATCGGCGGACAGGACCTATGAACACTGAAGCTTTCTTT. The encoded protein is CASSYRRTGPMNTEAFF.

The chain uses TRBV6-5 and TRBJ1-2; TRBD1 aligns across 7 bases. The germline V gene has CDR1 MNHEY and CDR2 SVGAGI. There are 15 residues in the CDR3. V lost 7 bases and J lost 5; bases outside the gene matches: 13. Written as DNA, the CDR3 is TGTGCCAGCATCATCTGGAGGGACAGCGAATATGGCTACACCTTC. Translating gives CASIIWRDSEYGYTF.

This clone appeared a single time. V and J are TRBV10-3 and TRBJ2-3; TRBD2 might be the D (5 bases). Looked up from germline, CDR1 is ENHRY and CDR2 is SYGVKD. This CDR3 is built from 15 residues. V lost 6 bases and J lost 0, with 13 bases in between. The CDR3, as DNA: TGTGCCATCAGCCCTAGCCCATCTAGCACAGATACGCAGTATTTT. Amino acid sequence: CAISPSPSSTDTQYF.

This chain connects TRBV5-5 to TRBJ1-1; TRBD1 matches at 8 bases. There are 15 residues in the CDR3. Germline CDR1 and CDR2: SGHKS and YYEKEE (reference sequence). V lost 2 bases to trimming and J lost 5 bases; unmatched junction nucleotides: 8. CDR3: CASSFPSQGETEAFF. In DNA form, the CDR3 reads TGTGCCAGCAGCTTCCCGTCACAGGGGGAGACTGAAGCTTTCTTT.

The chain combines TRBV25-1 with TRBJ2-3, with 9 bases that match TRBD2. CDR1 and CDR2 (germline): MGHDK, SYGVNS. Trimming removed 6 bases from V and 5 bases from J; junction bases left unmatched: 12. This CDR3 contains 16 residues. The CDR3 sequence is CASRPTSGGFGDTQYF. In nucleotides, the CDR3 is TGTGCCAGCAGGCCCACCAGCGGGGGGTTCGGAGATACGCAGTATTTT.

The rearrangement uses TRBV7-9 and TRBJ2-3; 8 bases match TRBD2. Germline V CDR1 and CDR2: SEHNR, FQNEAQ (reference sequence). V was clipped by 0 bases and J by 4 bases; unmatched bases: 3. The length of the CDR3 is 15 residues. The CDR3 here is CASSLAGLGSDTQYF. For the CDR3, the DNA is TGTGCCAGCAGCTTAGCGGGACTAGGGTCAGATACGCAGTATTTT.

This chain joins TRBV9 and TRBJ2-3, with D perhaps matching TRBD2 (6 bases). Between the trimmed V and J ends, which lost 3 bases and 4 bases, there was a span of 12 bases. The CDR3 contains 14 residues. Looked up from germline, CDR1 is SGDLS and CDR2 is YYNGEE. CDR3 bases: TGTGCCAGCAGCGAATTAGGGGAGGCAGATACGCAGTATTTT. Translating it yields CASSELGEADTQYF.

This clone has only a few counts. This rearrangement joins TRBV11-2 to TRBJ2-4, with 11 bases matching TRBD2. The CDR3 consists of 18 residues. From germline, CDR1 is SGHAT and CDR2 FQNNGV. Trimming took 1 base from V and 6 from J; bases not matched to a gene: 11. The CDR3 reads CASSLVLAGASGRNIQYF. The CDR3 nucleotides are TGTGCCAGCAGCTTAGTACTAGCGGGGGCCTCTGGGAGAAACATTCAGTACTTC.

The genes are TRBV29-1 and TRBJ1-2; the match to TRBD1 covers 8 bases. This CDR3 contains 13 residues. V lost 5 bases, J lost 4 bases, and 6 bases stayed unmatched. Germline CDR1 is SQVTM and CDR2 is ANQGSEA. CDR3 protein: CSVWTGWGYGYTF. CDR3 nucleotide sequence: TGCAGCGTTTGGACAGGGTGGGGCTATGGCTACACCTTC.

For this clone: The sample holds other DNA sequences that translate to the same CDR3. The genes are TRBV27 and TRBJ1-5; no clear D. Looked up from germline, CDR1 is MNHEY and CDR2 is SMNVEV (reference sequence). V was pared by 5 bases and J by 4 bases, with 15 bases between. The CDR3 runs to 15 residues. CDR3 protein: CASSPSGGGNQPQHF. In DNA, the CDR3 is TGTGCCAGCAGTCCCTCGGGAGGAGGAAATCAGCCCCAGCATTTT.

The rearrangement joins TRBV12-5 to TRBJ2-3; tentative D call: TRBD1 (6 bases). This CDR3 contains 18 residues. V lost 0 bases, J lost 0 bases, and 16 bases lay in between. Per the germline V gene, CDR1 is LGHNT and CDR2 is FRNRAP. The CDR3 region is CASGLVLWGTRSTDTQYF. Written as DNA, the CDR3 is TGTGCTAGTGGTTTGGTACTCTGGGGGACACGTAGCACAGATACGCAGTATTTT.

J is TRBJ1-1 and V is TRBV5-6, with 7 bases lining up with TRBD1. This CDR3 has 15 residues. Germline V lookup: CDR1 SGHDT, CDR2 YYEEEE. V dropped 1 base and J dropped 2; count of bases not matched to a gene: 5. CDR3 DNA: TGTGCCAGCAGCTTGTTCACAGGGGCTAACACTGAAGCTTTCTTT. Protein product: CASSLFTGANTEAFF.

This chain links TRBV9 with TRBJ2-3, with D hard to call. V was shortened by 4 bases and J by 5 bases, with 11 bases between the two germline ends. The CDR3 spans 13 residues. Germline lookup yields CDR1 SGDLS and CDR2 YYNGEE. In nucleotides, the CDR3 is TGTGCCAGCAGCCCTGTTTCCCGAGATACGCAGTATTTT. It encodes CASSPVSRDTQYF.

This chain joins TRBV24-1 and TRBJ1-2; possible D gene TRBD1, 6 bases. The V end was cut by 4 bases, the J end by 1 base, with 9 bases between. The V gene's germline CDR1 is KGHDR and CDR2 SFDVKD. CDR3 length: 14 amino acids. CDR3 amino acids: CATSDWGLNYGYTF. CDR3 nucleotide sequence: TGTGCCACCAGTGACTGGGGGCTTAACTATGGCTACACCTTC.

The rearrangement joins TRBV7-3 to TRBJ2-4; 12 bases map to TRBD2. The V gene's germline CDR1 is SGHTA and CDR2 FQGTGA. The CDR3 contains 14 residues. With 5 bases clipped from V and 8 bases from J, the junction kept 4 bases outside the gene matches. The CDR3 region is CASSLTSGGDIQYF. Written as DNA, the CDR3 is TGTGCCAGCAGCCTGACTAGCGGGGGAGACATTCAGTACTTC. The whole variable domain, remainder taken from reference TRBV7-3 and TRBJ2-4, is GAGVSQTPSNKVTEKGKYVELRCDPISGHTALYWYRQSLGQGPEFLIYFQGTGAADDSGLPNDRFFAVRPEGSVSTLKIQRTERGDSAVYLCASSLTSGGDIQYFGAGTRLSVL.

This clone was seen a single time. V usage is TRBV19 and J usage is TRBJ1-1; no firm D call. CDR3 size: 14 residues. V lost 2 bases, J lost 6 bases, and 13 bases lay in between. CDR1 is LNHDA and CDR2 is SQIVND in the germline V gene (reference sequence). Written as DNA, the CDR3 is TGTGCCAGTAGTATAACCCAACAGAGATCTGAAGCTTTCTTT. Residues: CASSITQQRSEAFF. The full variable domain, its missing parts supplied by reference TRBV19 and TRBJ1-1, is DGGITQSPKYLFRKEGQNVTLSCEQNLNHDAMYWYRQDPGQGLRLIYYSQIVNDFQKGDIAEGYSVSREKKESFPLTVTSAQKNPTAFYLCASSITQQRSEAFFGQGTRLTVV.

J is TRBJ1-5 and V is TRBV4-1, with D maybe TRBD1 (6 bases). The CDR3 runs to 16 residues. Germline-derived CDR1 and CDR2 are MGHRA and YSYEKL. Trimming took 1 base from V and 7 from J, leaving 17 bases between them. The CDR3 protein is CASSQVGGAGAQPQHF. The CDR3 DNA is TGCGCCAGCAGCCAAGTGGGAGGGGCAGGGGCCCAGCCCCAGCATTTT.

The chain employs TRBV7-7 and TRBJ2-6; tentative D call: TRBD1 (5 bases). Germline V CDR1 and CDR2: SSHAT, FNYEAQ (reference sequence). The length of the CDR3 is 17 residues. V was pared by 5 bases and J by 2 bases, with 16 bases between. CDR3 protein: CASSPRRGTTGANVLTF. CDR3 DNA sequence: TGTGCCAGCAGCCCCCGAAGGGGAACCACTGGGGCCAACGTCCTGACTTTC.

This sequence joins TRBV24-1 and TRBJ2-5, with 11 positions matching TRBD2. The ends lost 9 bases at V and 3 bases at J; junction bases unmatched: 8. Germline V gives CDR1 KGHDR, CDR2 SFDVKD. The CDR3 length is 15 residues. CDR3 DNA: TGTGCCACCTCGGCCGGGACTAGCGGTAAAGAGACCCAGTACTTC. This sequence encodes CATSAGTSGKETQYF.

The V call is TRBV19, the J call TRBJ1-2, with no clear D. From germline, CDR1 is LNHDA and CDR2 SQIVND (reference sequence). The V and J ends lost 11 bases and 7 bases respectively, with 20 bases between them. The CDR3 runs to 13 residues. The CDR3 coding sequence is TGTGCCTGGTTCCCGGTGTTAGATATTGGCTACACCTTC. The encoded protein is CAWFPVLDIGYTF.

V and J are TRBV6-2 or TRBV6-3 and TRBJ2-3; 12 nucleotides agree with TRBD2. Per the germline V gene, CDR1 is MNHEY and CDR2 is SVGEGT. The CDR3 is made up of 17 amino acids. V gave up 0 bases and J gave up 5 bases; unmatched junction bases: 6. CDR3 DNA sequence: TGTGCCAGCAGTTACTCGTCTAGCGGGGGGGCCGGAGATACGCAGTATTTT. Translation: CASSYSSSGGAGDTQYF.